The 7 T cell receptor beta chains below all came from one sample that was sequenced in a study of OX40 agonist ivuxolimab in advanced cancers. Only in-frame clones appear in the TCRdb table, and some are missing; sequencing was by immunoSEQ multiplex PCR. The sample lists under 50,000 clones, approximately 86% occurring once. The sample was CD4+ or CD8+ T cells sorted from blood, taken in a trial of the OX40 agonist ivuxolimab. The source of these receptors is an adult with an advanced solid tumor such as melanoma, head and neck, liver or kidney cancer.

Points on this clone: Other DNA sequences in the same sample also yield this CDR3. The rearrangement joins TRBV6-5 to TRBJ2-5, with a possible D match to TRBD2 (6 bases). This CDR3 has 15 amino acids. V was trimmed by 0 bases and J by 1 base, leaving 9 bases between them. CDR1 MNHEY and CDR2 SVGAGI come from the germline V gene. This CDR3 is CASSYSGGSQETQYF. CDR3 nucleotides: TGTGCCAGCAGTTACTCCGGGGGTAGCCAAGAGACCCAGTACTTC.

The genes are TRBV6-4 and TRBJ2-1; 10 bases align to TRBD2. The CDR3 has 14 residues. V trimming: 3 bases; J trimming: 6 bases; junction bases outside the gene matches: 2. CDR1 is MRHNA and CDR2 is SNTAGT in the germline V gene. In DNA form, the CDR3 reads TGTGCCAGCAGTGAGGCTAGCGGGAGCAATGAGCAGTTCTTC. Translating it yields CASSEASGSNEQFF.

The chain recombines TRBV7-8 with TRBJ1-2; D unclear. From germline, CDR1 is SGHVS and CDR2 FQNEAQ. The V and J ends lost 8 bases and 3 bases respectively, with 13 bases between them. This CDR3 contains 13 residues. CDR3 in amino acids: CASASLKDYGYTF. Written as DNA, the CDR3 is TGTGCCAGCGCCTCTCTAAAAGACTATGGCTACACCTTC.

CDR3 residues: CASSSTERKSSYNEQFF. The CDR3 DNA reads TGTGCCAGCAGCTCTACGGAGCGGAAGAGCTCCTACAATGAGCAGTTCTTC. J is TRBJ2-1 and V is TRBV13, with a tentative D call TRBD2 (5 bases). Germline V lookup: CDR1 PRHDT, CDR2 FYEKMQ (reference sequence). The CDR3 is made up of 17 amino acids. Trimming removed 4 bases from V and 0 bases from J, with 16 bases in between.

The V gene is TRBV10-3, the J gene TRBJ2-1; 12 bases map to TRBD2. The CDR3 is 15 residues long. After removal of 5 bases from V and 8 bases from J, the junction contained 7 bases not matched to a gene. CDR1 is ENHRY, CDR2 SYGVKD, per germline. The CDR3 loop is CAISLTSGSGDEQFF. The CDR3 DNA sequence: TGTGCCATCAGTCTGACTAGCGGGAGTGGGGATGAGCAGTTCTTC.

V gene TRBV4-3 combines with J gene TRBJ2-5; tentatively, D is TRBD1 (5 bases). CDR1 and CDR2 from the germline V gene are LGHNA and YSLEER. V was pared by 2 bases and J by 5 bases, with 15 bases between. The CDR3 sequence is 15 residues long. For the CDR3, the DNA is TGCGCCAGCAGCCAAACACGGACACCTGGGGAGACCCAGTACTTC. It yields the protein CASSQTRTPGETQYF.

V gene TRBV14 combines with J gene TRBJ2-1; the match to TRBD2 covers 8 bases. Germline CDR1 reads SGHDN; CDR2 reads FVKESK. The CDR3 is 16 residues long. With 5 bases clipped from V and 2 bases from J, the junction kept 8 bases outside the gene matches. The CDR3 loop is CASSDHGGLAYNEQFF. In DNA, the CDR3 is TGTGCCAGCAGCGATCATGGGGGACTAGCCTACAATGAGCAGTTCTTC.